This TCR beta chain was captured by sequencing in a study of shared clonotypes between healthy human individuals. In the naive CD8 group, cells lacked CD45RO and were positively selected for CCR7, so terminally differentiated effector memory CD45RA+ cells were left out. Findings of the study overall: Only blood was sampled, and tissue TCR repertoires likely differ from blood ones.

The protocol was immunoSEQ multiplex PCR, while the TCRdb copy is restricted to in-frame clones and leaves out a portion. Among millions of clones listed, less than 95% were seen once. Trimming took off 5 bases at V and 5 bases at J, with 15 bases between the two ends. Germline V CDR1 and CDR2: MNHEY, SVGAGI. This CDR3 comprises 14 residues. This clone appeared a few times. Its specificity is not known. Other DNA sequences in this specimen translate into the identical CDR3. The chain combines TRBV6-5 with TRBJ1-1, with D maybe TRBD1 (6 bases). The specimen sequenced was naive CD8+ T cells sorted from blood. The TCR originated in a man aged 18 to 29 in good health. The CDR3 DNA sequence: TGTGCCAGCAGTCGAGGAGAGGGGGGAACTGAAGCTTTCTTT. Encoded protein: CASSRGEGGTEAFF.